This T cell receptor beta chain was obtained from a study of T cell repertoires in cytomegalovirus infection. The wider study: As its CMV epitopes, the study selected recently identified HLA-C-restricted and well-studied HLA-B-restricted targets. Based on public TCR beta signatures, there were indications of CMV infection and of a matching HLA type. General observations from the study: CMV-specific HLA-C-restricted TCR beta clonotypes dominated the ex vivo response. Cumulated frequencies of public TCR beta families served to identify carriers of CMV plus the relevant HLA.

V lost 8 bases, J lost 7 bases, and 17 bases stayed unmatched. Per the germline V gene, CDR1 is MDHEN and CDR2 is SYDVKM. The CDR3 is made up of 16 amino acids. Details on this clonotype: Its antigen is not known.

TCRdb re-called the reads through MiXCR, storing one row per CDR3 protein. The sample records 550,000 to 700,000 distinct CDR3 sequences, under 45% being singletons. This receptor was taken from a human donor in good health (CMV status not recorded). Some clones in this sample may be carry-over from other donors' samples. The chain links TRBV28 to TRBJ2-1; 7 nucleotides align to TRBD2. Sample: cultured PBMCs, taken from culture after CMV antigen stimulation. DNA for the CDR3: TGTGCCAGCCCACCTCCAGGCCTGCGGGAGTGGAATGAGCAGTTCTTC. Protein sequence: CASPPPGLREWNEQFF.